This T cell receptor beta chain appears in the sequencing data of a study of blood T cell repertoires in COVID-19. Study-wide context: Samples came from the United States, Italy and Spain, spanning acute and convalescent COVID-19. PBMCs, B-cell-depleted T cells, or T cells were the source of the cDNA or gDNA that made up the material.

Germline V gene sequence: CDR1 SGHRS, CDR2 YFSETQ. V trimming: 3 bases; J trimming: 3 bases; junction bases outside the gene matches: 4. This CDR3 comprises 16 residues. Individuals aged roughly 18 to 95 years were recruited from 24 US areas. Profiling relied on immunoSEQ multiplex PCR, and the TCRdb table lists in-frame clones only, not all of them. The sample holds 250,000 or so clones, around nine tenths seen once. The specimen was PBMCs or T cells enriched from blood (not recorded which). The J gene is TRBJ2-1, the V gene TRBV5-1, with TRBD2 matching 12 bases. The sequence was obtained from a woman between 18 and 29 years old who had recovered from COVID-19. The CDR3 spells CASSSATSGGYNEQFF. CDR3 nucleotide sequence: TGCGCCAGCAGCTCCGCGACTAGCGGGGGCTACAATGAGCAGTTCTTC. The full variable domain, completed using reference TRBV5-1 and TRBJ2-1, is KAGVTQTPRYLIKTRGQQVTLSCSPISGHRSVSWYQQTPGQGLQFLFEYFSETQRNKGNFPGRFSGRQFSNSRSEMNVSTLELGDSALYLCASSSATSGGYNEQFFGPGTRLTVL.